The rows below give T cell receptor beta chains drawn from one sample of a study of blood T cell repertoires in COVID-19. Sequenced by immunoSEQ multiplex PCR; TCRdb stores in-frame clones only, minus some. The profile covers 650,000 to 800,000 clones, with 85% to 90% appearing a single time and more than 0.25% taken by the ten largest. What was sequenced was peripheral blood. The receptors shown here come from a young woman with acute or convalescent COVID-19. Both conserved end residues are trimmed from each CDR3. Each record gives: V gene, D gene, J gene, CDR3 protein. D genes are given only for firm matches.

TRBV30	.	TRBJ1-1	AWSAQMLPEAF
TRBV7-9	.	TRBJ1-4	ASSLIWGVDEKLF
TRBV11-2	TRBD2	TRBJ2-7	ASSSERGASYEQY
TRBV5-1	.	TRBJ1-4	ASSLGDSGVVKLF
TRBV4-3	TRBD1	TRBJ1-2	ASSQGRQGTGYT
TRBV6-5	.	TRBJ1-2	ASSYTGLRTYGYT
TRBV28	.	TRBJ1-1	ASSLRGGPEAF
TRBV4-1	.	TRBJ1-5	ASSQGRGEVNQPQH
TRBV18	.	TRBJ2-2	ASSSLTGTGELF
TRBV7-9	TRBD1	TRBJ1-3	ASSVWTGKKGNTIY
TRBV5-1	TRBD2	TRBJ2-1	ASSLVPSGYNEQF
TRBV2	.	TRBJ1-1	ASGGRTEAF
TRBV6-1	.	TRBJ1-5	ASSDGQPQH
TRBV5-5	.	TRBJ2-1	ASSFWGDNEQF
TRBV6-5	.	TRBJ2-7	ASSYLADSYEQY
TRBV4-3	.	TRBJ2-7	ASSHVPGLGSYEQY
TRBV7-6	TRBD1	TRBJ1-1	ASSRTGGVYKGTEAF
TRBV4-3	TRBD1	TRBJ2-1	ASSQARGHSSEQF
TRBV10-3	TRBD1	TRBJ1-2	AINMGQGYGYT
TRBV13	.	TRBJ1-4	ASSFAQGHEKLF
TRBV2	TRBD1	TRBJ1-5	ASSGQGGQPQH
TRBV9	.	TRBJ1-1	ASSLNQDSGATEAF
TRBV6-1	TRBD1	TRBJ2-7	ASSDWDRGPYEQY
TRBV6-7	TRBD1	TRBJ1-1	ASSYGPNRGERDTEAF
TRBV19	TRBD1	TRBJ2-6	ASEKQGALGANVLT
TRBV4-2	.	TRBJ1-1	ASSLERADRMNTEAF
TRBV7-9	TRBD2	TRBJ2-5	ASSLLDSGGGETQY
TRBV13	TRBD1	TRBJ2-7	ASSRGTGQGRYEQY
TRBV28	.	TRBJ2-7	ASSSADSTY
TRBV6-5	TRBD1	TRBJ1-2	ASSRDRGGYGYT